Detailed here is one T cell receptor (beta chain). From germline, CDR1 is SGHDT and CDR2 YYEEEE. The ends were cut back, 4 bases at V and 0 bases at J, with 13 bases in the middle. The CDR3 runs 15 residues. This sample is drawn from a study of blood T cell repertoires in COVID-19. Overall study: Sites across the United States, Italy and Spain contributed samples from acute and convalescent COVID-19. Nucleic acid was either cDNA or gDNA, and it came from T cells, B-cell-depleted T cells, or PBMCs.

Under the authors' procedure: From reference gene primer amplification, estimates of nucleated cell counts were derived. TCRdb's table, derived via immunoSEQ multiplex PCR, lists solely in-frame clones and lacks some. V, J and clone size are taken as reported in that table, and D and trimming were inferred from the DNA itself. The table lists hundreds of thousands of clones, 80% to 85% of them singletons, with just under 20% in the top ten. The origin of this receptor is a man aged 25-45 years with active or convalescent COVID-19. The sample comprised peripheral blood. The rearrangement links TRBV5-6 to TRBJ1-1; weak D call: TRBD1 (5 bases). CDR3 in DNA: TGTGCCAGCAGCCCCGGGGGGTACGTGAACACTGAAGCTTTCTTT. Encoded protein: CASSPGGYVNTEAFF.